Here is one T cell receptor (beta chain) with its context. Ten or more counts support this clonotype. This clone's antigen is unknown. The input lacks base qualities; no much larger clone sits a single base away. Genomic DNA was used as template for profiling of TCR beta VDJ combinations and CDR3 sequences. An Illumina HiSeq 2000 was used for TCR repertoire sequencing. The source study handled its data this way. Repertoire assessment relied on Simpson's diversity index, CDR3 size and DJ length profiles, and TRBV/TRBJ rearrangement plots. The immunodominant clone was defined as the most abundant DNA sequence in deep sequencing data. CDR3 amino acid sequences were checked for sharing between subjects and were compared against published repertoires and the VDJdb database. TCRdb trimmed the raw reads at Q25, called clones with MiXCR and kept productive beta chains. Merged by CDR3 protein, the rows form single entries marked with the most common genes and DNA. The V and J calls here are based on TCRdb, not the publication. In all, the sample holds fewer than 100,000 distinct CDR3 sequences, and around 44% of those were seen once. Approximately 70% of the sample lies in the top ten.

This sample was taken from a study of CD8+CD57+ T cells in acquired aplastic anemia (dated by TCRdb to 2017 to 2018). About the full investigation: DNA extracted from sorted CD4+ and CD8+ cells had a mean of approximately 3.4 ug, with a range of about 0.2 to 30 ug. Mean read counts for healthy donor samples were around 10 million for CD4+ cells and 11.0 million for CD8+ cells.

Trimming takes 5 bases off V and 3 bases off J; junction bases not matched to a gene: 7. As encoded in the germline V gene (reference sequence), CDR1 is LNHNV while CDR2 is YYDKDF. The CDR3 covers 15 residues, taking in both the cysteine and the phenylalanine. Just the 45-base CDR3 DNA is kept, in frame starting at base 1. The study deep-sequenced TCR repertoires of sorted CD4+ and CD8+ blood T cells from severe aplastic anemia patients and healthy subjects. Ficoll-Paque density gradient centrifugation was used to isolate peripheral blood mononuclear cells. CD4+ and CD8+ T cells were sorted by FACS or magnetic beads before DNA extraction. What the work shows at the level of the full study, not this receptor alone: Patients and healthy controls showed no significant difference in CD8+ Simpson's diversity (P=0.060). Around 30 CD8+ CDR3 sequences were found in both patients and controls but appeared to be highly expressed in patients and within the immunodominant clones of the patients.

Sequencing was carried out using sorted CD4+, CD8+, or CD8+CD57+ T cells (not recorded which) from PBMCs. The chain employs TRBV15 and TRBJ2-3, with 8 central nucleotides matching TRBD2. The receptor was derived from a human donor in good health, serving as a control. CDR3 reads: CATSVPGLGTDTQYF. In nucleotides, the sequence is TGTGCCACCAGCGTTCCGGGACTAGGGACAGATACGCAGTATTTT.